The 12 T cell receptor beta chains reported below all come from one sample, sequenced in a study of radiation and T cells in renal cell carcinoma. The protocol was immunoSEQ multiplex PCR, while the TCRdb copy is restricted to in-frame clones and leaves out a portion. The sample holds tens of thousands of clones, 86% seen once. Stated time point: blood 2 weeks post-SBRT. Treatment described: 15 Gy SBRT to primary tumor, nephrectomy 4 weeks later. The sample consisted of blood, taken from a patient whose treatment included radiotherapy and nephrectomy. The receptors originated from a woman aged 50 to 60 with renal cell carcinoma.

The gene calls are TRBV19 and TRBJ2-1, with 11 bases identical to TRBD1. This CDR3 contains 16 residues. The J segment lost 2 bases and the V segment lost 7 bases, leaving 7 bases of the junction unmatched. CDR1 LNHDA and CDR2 SQIVND come from the germline V gene (reference sequence). This CDR3 is CASTDRGLAAYNEQFF. CDR3 bases: TGTGCCAGTACGGACAGGGGGCTTGCCGCCTACAATGAGCAGTTCTTC.

The chain employs TRBV19 and TRBJ1-1; 8 positions match TRBD1. The V and J ends lost 9 bases and 0 bases, in that order; junction bases with no gene match: 6. The CDR3 spans 14 residues. Per germline, CDR1 LNHDA and CDR2 SQIVND (reference sequence). DNA of the CDR3: TGTGCCAGCGACCAGGGGGCTCTGAACACTGAAGCTTTCTTT. Encoded protein: CASDQGALNTEAFF.

V gene TRBV10-1 combines with J gene TRBJ2-2; D ambiguous. V lost 0 bases and J 6 bases, leaving 17 bases between the germline ends. Germline V gives CDR1 WNHNN, CDR2 SYGVQD (reference sequence). This CDR3 is built from 17 residues. In DNA form, the CDR3 reads TGCGCCAGCAGTGAGTCTGGGCAGGCCGTTGGGGCCGGGGAGCTGTTTTTT. Protein: CASSESGQAVGAGELFF.

The chain joins TRBV29-1 to TRBJ2-2; possibly TRBD1 or TRBD2 for D (6 bases each). The CDR3 totals 16 residues. Germline values: CDR1 SQVTM, CDR2 ANQGSEA. V was cut by 6 bases and J by 4 bases, with 21 bases left in between. The CDR3 DNA follows: TGCAGCGTCCTCTGGGGGGCTGGGGTGAGCACCGGGGAGCTGTTTTTT. Protein: CSVLWGAGVSTGELFF.

Note on this clone: One end of the junction varies from germline; a read error may be responsible. V gene TRBV9 combines with J gene TRBJ2-5; 13 bases fit TRBD2. The CDR3 spans 16 residues. The V gene's germline CDR1 is SGDLS and CDR2 YYNGEE. The CDR3 coding sequence is TGTGCCAGCAGCGCCCGGACTAGCGGGGGCAAAGAGACCCAGCACTTC. This gives the protein CASSARTSGGKETQHF.

V usage is TRBV2 and J usage is TRBJ2-5, with 8 positions matching TRBD2. The germline gives CDR1 SNHLY, CDR2 FYNNEI. The V and J ends lost 6 bases and 7 bases, in that order; junction bases with no gene match: 10. The CDR3 consists of 14 residues. CDR3 sequence: CASRSSGARGTQYF. The CDR3 DNA sequence: TGTGCCAGCAGAAGTAGCGGGGCCCGGGGGACCCAGTACTTC. Full variable domain (rest looked up from reference TRBV2 and TRBJ2-5): EPEVTQTPSHQVTQMGQEVILRCVPISNHLYFYWYRQILGQKVEFLVSFYNNEISEKSEIFDDQFSVERPDGSNFTLKIRSTKLEDSAMYFCASRSSGARGTQYFGPGTRLLVL.

The rearrangement joins TRBV7-9 to TRBJ2-5, with 8 positions matching TRBD2. V was pared by 4 bases and J by 4 bases, with 2 bases of the junction left unmatched. CDR3 length: 13 residues. The germline V gene has CDR1 SEHNR and CDR2 FQNEAQ (reference sequence). The CDR3 sequence: CASSSGGAETQYF. The CDR3 DNA follows: TGTGCCAGCAGCTCCGGGGGGGCAGAGACCCAGTACTTC.

This clone was counted a single time. V gene TRBV7-2 combines with J gene TRBJ2-7, with D perhaps TRBD1 or TRBD2 (5 bases each). This CDR3 region has 15 residues. Per the germline V gene, CDR1 is SGHTA and CDR2 is FQGNSA. V was pared by 6 bases and J by 2 bases, with 17 bases between. The CDR3 DNA reads TGTGCCAGCAGAACTCTCCGGGACGGTGCCTACGAGCAGTACTTC. Translating it yields CASRTLRDGAYEQYF.

V is TRBV7-2 and J is TRBJ2-1; 10 bases are shared with TRBD2. J was trimmed by 7 bases and V by 1 base; bases with no gene match: 4. The CDR3 extends over 15 amino acids. Germline V gives CDR1 SGHTA, CDR2 FQGNSA. This CDR3 reads CASSLGLGLANEQFF. The DNA of the CDR3 is TGTGCCAGCAGCTTAGGCCTGGGACTAGCGAATGAGCAGTTCTTC. Combining the CDR3 with reference TRBV7-2 and TRBJ2-1 gives the whole variable domain GAGVSQSPSNKVTEKGKDVELRCDPISGHTALYWYRQSLGQGLEFLIYFQGNSAPDKSGLPSDRFSAERTGGSVSTLTIQRTQQEDSAVYLCASSLGLGLANEQFFGPGTRLTVL.

This rearrangement joins TRBV27 to TRBJ2-3; TRBD1 is a possible D gene (5 bases). Trimming removed 2 bases from V and 4 bases from J, with 10 bases in between. Per the germline V gene, CDR1 is MNHEY and CDR2 is SMNVEV (reference sequence). The CDR3 is 14 residues long. Here the CDR3 DNA reads TGTGCCAGCAGTTTAGGCCAGGGCCCAGATACGCAGTATTTT. Translating it yields CASSLGQGPDTQYF.

The chain is built from TRBV27 and TRBJ1-5; no firm D call. This CDR3 is built from 15 residues. Trimming took off 6 bases at V and 0 bases at J, with 12 bases between the two ends. Germline V gene sequence: CDR1 MNHEY, CDR2 SMNVEV (reference sequence). The CDR3 loop reads CASRIASNSNQPQHF. DNA for the CDR3: TGTGCCAGCAGGATCGCATCGAATAGCAATCAGCCCCAGCATTTT.

This rearrangement joins TRBV15 to TRBJ2-7; the D gene is possibly TRBD1 (6 bases). The CDR3 has 14 amino acids. Trimming pared 0 bases from V and 2 bases from J, leaving 8 bases between. Germline-derived CDR1 and CDR2 are LNHNV and YYDKDF (reference sequence). In DNA, the CDR3 is TGTGCCACCAGCAGAGAGCAGGGGCCCTACGAGCAGTACTTC. This translates into CATSREQGPYEQYF.